This note documents a single T cell receptor beta chain sequence. Data came from immunoSEQ multiplex PCR; TCRdb stores just in-frame clones and leaves some out. The sample lists roughly 200,000 clones; 84% were seen once. These data come from a study of blood T cell repertoires in COVID-19. The germline CDR1 and CDR2 sequences are SGHRS and YFSETQ. The length of the CDR3 is 16 residues. The V gene end was trimmed by 5 bases and the J gene end by 4 bases; junction bases not matched to a gene: 12. Input material: peripheral blood. The sequence came from a woman older than 75 with COVID-19, enrolled during active disease. V and J are TRBV5-1 and TRBJ1-5; TRBD1 agrees at 7 bases. The CDR3 here is CASSTTQGDPNQPQHF. The CDR3 coding sequence is TGCGCCAGCAGTACCACCCAGGGGGACCCTAATCAGCCCCAGCATTTT.